This is a list of T cell receptor beta chains from one sample in a study of T cell responses to AZD1222 COVID-19 vaccine. Assay used: immunoSEQ multiplex PCR; TCRdb lists only in-frame clones, some missing. The sample includes more than 100,000 clones, more than 85% of them seen just once. The source material was peripheral blood, sampled 28 days after the second AZD1222 dose. These receptors were collected from an adult who received the AZD1222 COVID-19 vaccine. The conserved cysteine and the conserved F or W are not part of the CDR3 here. The order of the fields is J gene, V gene, CDR3 length, CDR3 protein.

TRBJ1-2	TRBV9	12	ASSVNEGDYGYT
TRBJ2-6	TRBV10-3	14	AIKAEEISGANVLT
TRBJ1-2	TRBV18	13	ASSPPGKVAYGYT
TRBJ2-5	TRBV5-1	14	ASSLGLAGDQETQY
TRBJ2-7	TRBV5-1	14	ASSHGLAGDGYEQY
TRBJ1-2	TRBV12-3/TRBV12-4	10	ASSLQGSGYT
TRBJ2-1	TRBV5-4	13	ASSYGGEVNNEQF
TRBJ1-5	TRBV10-3	12	AISVGGRRQPQH
TRBJ2-1	TRBV4-2	13	ASSPGVAGDNEQF
TRBJ2-3	TRBV30	13	AWSPPFWGTDTQY
TRBJ1-5	TRBV7-8	13	ASSPTGYRDQPQH
TRBJ1-6	TRBV6-6	10	ASRSYNSPLH
TRBJ1-1	TRBV2	13	ASSELGQPNTEAF
TRBJ1-6	TRBV7-9	13	ASSSGTPGDSPLH
TRBJ1-1	TRBV27	11	ASRGTGHTEAF
TRBJ2-7	TRBV28	14	ASSNPGQFTSYEQY
TRBJ2-7	TRBV19	10	ASSFLDSEQY
TRBJ1-6	TRBV5-1	12	ASSTGQNNSPLH
TRBJ2-2	TRBV7-6	13	ASSLAGVDTGELF
TRBJ2-1	TRBV5-6	9	ASSREGEQF
TRBJ2-5	TRBV7-9	11	ASTSAGAETQY
TRBJ1-2	TRBV5-1	13	ASSWWDRAGYGYT
TRBJ1-2	TRBV11-2	12	ASSFRDRVIGYT
TRBJ2-3	TRBV11-2	14	ASSETRQYPTDTQY
TRBJ2-2	TRBV30	12	AYRRKQNTGELF
TRBJ1-1	TRBV19	11	ASSIDKTTEAF
TRBJ2-1	TRBV30	11	AGGRLLGNEQF
TRBJ1-4	TRBV7-2	12	ASSPNTINEKLF
TRBJ1-1	TRBV7-9	12	ASSLGGLNTEAF
TRBJ1-1	TRBV12-3/TRBV12-4	11	ASRSDKRAEAF
TRBJ1-1	TRBV6-5	11	ASTGTLNTEAF
TRBJ2-7	TRBV4-1	13	ASSQEGQGFREQY
TRBJ1-1	TRBV9	13	ASSVVGELETEAF
TRBJ2-3	TRBV7-2	14	ASSLAASGNTDTQY
TRBJ2-5	TRBV25-1	14	ASSEWTGAYQETQY
TRBJ1-2	TRBV3-1/TRBV3-2	11	ASSQEGFNGYT
TRBJ2-5	TRBV5-1	14	ASSPNSGGNQETQY
TRBJ2-2	TRBV10-3	14	AIRGTSGLNTGELF
TRBJ1-5	TRBV19	10	ASSRQDQPQH
TRBJ1-2	TRBV6-5	13	ASSYSARADYGYT
TRBJ2-3	TRBV5-4	14	ASSPGQGISTDTQY
TRBJ1-6	TRBV7-2	12	ASSLGGGNSPLH
TRBJ1-1	TRBV2	15	ASSESLRGDLNTEAF
TRBJ1-1	TRBV3-1/TRBV3-2	13	ASSQSADRDTEAF
TRBJ1-1	TRBV6-5	13	ASSHSYRGFTEAF
TRBJ2-3	TRBV5-4	15	ASSRTSGGPRADTQY
TRBJ2-3	TRBV4-1	13	ASSNPGASTDTQY
TRBJ1-1	TRBV10-3	12	AITETGQYTEAF